This record concerns one TCR beta chain sequence. This record belongs to a study of response to subunit inactivated influenza vaccine. TCRdb itself ran the RT-PCR reads through MiXCR, one entry per CDR3 protein. The data contain some 500,000 distinct CDR3 sequences, 15% to 20% of them seen just once; the ten biggest clones take up less than 4%. Between the trimmed V and J ends, which lost 1 base and 2 bases, there was a span of 9 bases. This CDR3 spans 15 amino acids. Here the sequenced sample was CD4+ T cells sorted from PBMCs, taken around 2 years after vaccination. The TCR was taken from a man aged 45 to 70 who received an inactivated influenza vaccine. This rearrangement joins TRBV12-3 or TRBV12-4 to TRBJ1-5, with a tentative D call TRBD1 (6 bases). The chain's CDR3 is CASSLERQGNQPQHF. The CDR3 nucleotides are TGTGCCAGCAGTTTAGAAAGACAGGGCAATCAGCCCCAGCATTTT.